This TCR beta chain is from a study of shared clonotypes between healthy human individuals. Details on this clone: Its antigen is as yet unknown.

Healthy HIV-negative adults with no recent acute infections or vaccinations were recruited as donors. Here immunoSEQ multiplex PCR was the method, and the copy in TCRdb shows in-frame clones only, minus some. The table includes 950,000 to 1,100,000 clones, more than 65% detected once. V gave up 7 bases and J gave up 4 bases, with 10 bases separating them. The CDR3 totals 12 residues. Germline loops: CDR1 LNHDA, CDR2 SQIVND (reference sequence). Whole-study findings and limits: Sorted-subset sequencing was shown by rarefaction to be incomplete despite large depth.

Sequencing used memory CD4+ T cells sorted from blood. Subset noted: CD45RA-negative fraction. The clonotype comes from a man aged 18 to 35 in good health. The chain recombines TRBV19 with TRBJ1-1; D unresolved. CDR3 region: CASNFEGTEAFF. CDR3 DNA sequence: TGTGCCAGTAATTTCGAGGGCACTGAAGCTTTCTTT.